These 8 T cell receptor beta chains were sequenced from one sample in a study of OX40 agonist ivuxolimab in advanced cancers. The repertoire was sequenced with immunoSEQ multiplex PCR; TCRdb's copy has only in-frame clones and lacks some. The sample holds nearly 80,000 clones, 90% seen once. The sample here was CD4+ or CD8+ T cells sorted from blood, taken in a trial of the OX40 agonist ivuxolimab. These receptors all come from an adult with an advanced solid tumor such as melanoma, head and neck, liver or kidney cancer.

The V call is TRBV28, the J call TRBJ1-5; 11 positions agree with TRBD1. V lost 4 bases and J lost 5; bases outside the gene matches: 10. The CDR3 spans 17 residues. Germline CDR1 and CDR2: MDHEN and SYDVKM. The CDR3 loop reads CASSYAGTGGPDQPQHF. The DNA for the CDR3 is TGTGCCAGCAGTTACGCCGGGACAGGGGGGCCGGATCAGCCCCAGCATTTT.

The V call is TRBV5-6, the J call TRBJ2-7; possibly TRBD1 for D (6 bases). Germline CDR1 SGHDT, CDR2 YYEEEE. The V end was cut by 5 bases, the J end by 5 bases, with 23 bases between. The CDR3 spans 16 residues. The CDR3 loop reads CASRPQPGAPPNEQYF. CDR3 DNA: TGTGCCAGCAGGCCCCAGCCAGGGGCCCCTCCTAACGAGCAGTACTTC.

The rearrangement joins TRBV6-5 to TRBJ2-1; 7 bases align to TRBD2. CDR1 MNHEY and CDR2 SVGAGI come from the germline V gene. The CDR3 contains 15 residues. V shed 5 bases, J shed 0 bases, and the junction held 4 bases outside the gene matches. The CDR3 bases are TGTGCCAGCAGTCGGACTAGAAACTCCTACAATGAGCAGTTCTTC. Translating it yields CASSRTRNSYNEQFF.

This chain connects TRBV5-8 to TRBJ1-5, with D tentatively TRBD1 (5 bases). The CDR3 contains 15 residues. Germline CDR1 SGHTS, CDR2 YDEGEE. Trimming stripped 1 base from V and 4 bases from J, with 12 bases between. CDR3 sequence: CASSLLHEGNQPQHF. CDR3 DNA: TGTGCCAGCAGCTTGTTACACGAGGGGAATCAGCCCCAGCATTTT.

The rearrangement links TRBV7-2 to TRBJ2-2, with D possibly TRBD2 on 6 matching bases. This CDR3 is built from 15 residues. Looked up from germline, CDR1 is SGHTA and CDR2 is FQGNSA. Trimming removed 2 bases at V and 7 bases at J, with 14 bases between. The CDR3, as DNA: TGTGCCAGCAGCTTAAGTGGGGGGTATGGCGGGGAGCTGTTTTTT. Protein sequence: CASSLSGGYGGELFF.

This clone was counted once. This chain links TRBV6-5 with TRBJ2-2; TRBD2 aligns across 9 bases. J gave up 7 bases and V 4 bases, and 10 bases lay outside the gene matches. CDR1 and CDR2 (germline): MNHEY, SVGAGI. The CDR3 is 16 amino acids. As DNA, the CDR3 is TGTGCCAGCAGTTGGGGTTCGGGACTAGCCGGCGGGGAGCTGTTTTTT. This translates into CASSWGSGLAGGELFF.

The rearrangement joins TRBV5-4 to TRBJ2-3, with D unclear. The V gene lost 2 bases and the J gene lost 6 bases, with 10 bases spanning the gap. The CDR3 runs to 13 residues. Germline CDR1 reads SGHNT; CDR2 reads YYREEE (reference sequence). The CDR3 DNA reads as TGTGCCAGCAGCTTACCTACACGGGATACGCAGTATTTT. Protein: CASSLPTRDTQYF.

V is TRBV28 and J is TRBJ2-1; D unresolved. CDR1 MDHEN and CDR2 SYDVKM come from the germline V gene. With 3 bases removed from V and 12 bases from J, the gap between germline ends came to 18 bases. This CDR3 comprises 14 residues. The CDR3 coding sequence is TGTGCCAGCAGTTTCCCCCAGGTTGGACGCCCGCAGTTCTTC. Encoded protein: CASSFPQVGRPQFF.